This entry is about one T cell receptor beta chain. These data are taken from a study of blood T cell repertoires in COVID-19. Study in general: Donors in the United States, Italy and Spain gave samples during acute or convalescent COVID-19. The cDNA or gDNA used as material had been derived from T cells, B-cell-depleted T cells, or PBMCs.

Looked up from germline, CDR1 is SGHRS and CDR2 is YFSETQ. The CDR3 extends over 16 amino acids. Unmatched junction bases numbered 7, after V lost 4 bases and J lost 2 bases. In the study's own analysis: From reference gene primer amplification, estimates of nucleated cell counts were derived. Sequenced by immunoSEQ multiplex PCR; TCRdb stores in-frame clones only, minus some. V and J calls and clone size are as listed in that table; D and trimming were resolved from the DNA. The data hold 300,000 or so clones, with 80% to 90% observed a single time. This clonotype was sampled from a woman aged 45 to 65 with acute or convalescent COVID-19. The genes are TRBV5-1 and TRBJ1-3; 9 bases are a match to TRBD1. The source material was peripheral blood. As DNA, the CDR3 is TGCGCCAGCAGCCGTACAGGGGGCGCAACTGGAAACACCATATATTTT. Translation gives CASSRTGGATGNTIYF. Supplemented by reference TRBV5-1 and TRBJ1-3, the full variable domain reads KAGVTQTPRYLIKTRGQQVTLSCSPISGHRSVSWYQQTPGQGLQFLFEYFSETQRNKGNFPGRFSGRQFSNSRSEMNVSTLELGDSALYLCASSRTGGATGNTIYFGEGSWLTVV.